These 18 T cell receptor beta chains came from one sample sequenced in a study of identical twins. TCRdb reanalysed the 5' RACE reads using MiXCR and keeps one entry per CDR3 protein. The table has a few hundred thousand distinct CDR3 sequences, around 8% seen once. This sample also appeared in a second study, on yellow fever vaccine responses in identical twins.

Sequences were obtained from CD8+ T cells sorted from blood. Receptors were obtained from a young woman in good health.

CDR3 amino acids: CASSYAASDPYNEQFF. The CDR3 DNA is TGTGCCAGCAGCTACGCGGCTAGCGACCCCTACAATGAGCAGTTCTTC. The rearrangement joins TRBV7-6 to TRBJ2-1, with D possibly being TRBD2 (6 bases). Germline-derived CDR1 and CDR2 are SGHVS and FNYEAQ. This CDR3 is built from 16 residues. V lost 4 bases, J lost 2 bases, and 15 bases lay in between.

The CDR3 is CASEGADTQYF. CDR3 bases: TGTGCCAGCGAAGGGGCAGATACGCAGTATTTT. V usage is TRBV27 and J usage is TRBJ2-3, with D maybe TRBD1 (5 bases). Looked up from germline, CDR1 is MNHEY and CDR2 is SMNVEV (reference sequence). This CDR3 has 11 amino acids. V dropped 8 bases and J dropped 4 bases, with 7 bases sitting between them.

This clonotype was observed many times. The CDR3 DNA reads as TGCGCCAGCGGACCGGGACTAGCGGGAGGGAACACCGGGGAGCTGTTTTTT. Translating gives CASGPGLAGGNTGELFF. The gene calls are TRBV4-3 and TRBJ2-2, with 15 bases matching TRBD2. V lost 8 bases to trimming and J lost 1 base; unmatched junction nucleotides: 5. This CDR3 is built from 17 residues. Germline assignment: CDR1 LGHNA and CDR2 YSLEER.

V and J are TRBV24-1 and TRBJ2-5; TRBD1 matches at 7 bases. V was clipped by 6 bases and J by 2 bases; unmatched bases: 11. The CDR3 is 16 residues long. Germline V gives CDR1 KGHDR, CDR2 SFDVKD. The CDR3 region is CATSTTRQGVQETQYF. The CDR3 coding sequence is TGTGCCACCAGTACAACCCGACAGGGAGTACAAGAGACCCAGTACTTC.

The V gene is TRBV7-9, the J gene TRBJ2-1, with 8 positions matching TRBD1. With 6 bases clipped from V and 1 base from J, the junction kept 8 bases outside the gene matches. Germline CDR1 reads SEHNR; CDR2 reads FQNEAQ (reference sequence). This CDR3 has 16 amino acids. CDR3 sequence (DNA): TGTGCCAGCAGTTCCACAGGGGGTGCTTCCTACAATGAGCAGTTCTTC. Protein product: CASSSTGGASYNEQFF.

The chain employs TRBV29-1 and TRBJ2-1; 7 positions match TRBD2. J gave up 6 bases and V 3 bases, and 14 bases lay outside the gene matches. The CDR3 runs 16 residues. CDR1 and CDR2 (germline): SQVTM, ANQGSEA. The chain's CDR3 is CSVDGLAEAWGNEQFF. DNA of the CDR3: TGCAGCGTTGATGGGCTAGCGGAGGCTTGGGGCAATGAGCAGTTCTTC.

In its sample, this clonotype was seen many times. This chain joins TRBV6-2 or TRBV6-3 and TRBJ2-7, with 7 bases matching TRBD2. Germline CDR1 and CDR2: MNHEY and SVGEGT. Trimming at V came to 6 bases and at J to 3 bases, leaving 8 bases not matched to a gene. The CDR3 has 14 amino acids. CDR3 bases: TGTGCCAGCAGGACGGGAGGCGGACACTACGAGCAGTACTTC. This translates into CASRTGGGHYEQYF.

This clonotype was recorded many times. The CDR3 spells CASSDPAGLETQYF. CDR3 nucleotides: TGTGCCAGCAGTGATCCAGCGGGACTAGAGACCCAGTACTTC. This chain uses TRBV2 with TRBJ2-5; TRBD2 matches at 7 bases. V shed 3 bases, J shed 4 bases, and the junction held 5 bases outside the gene matches. Germline loops: CDR1 SNHLY, CDR2 FYNNEI. The CDR3 spans 14 residues.

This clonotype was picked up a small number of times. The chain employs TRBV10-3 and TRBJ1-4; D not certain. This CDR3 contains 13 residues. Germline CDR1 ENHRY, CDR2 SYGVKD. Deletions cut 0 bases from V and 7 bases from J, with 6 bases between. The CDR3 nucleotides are TGTGCCATCAGTGAGTCCCCAGGTGAAAAACTGTTTTTT. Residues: CAISESPGEKLFF.

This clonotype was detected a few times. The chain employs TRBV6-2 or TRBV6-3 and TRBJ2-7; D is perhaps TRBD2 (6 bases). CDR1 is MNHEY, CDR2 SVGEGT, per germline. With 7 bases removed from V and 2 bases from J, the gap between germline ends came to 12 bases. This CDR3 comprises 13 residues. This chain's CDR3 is CASILEGPYEQYF. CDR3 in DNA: TGTGCCAGCATCTTGGAGGGCCCCTACGAGCAGTACTTC.

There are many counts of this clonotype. In DNA form, the CDR3 reads TGTGCCAGCAGTCAGGGCCGGAATAGAAATGAGCAGTTCTTC. Encoded protein: CASSQGRNRNEQFF. The chain is built from TRBV14 and TRBJ2-1; D might be TRBD1 (5 bases). Germline assignment: CDR1 SGHDN and CDR2 FVKESK. CDR3 length equals 14 residues. Trimming pared 6 bases from V and 7 bases from J, leaving 16 bases between. Drawing the rest from reference TRBV14 and TRBJ2-1, the complete variable domain is EAGVTQFPSHSVIEKGQTVTLRCDPISGHDNLYWYRRVMGKEIKFLLHFVKESKQDESGMPNNRFLAERTGGTYSTLKVQPAELEDSGVYFCASSQGRNRNEQFFGPGTRLTVL.

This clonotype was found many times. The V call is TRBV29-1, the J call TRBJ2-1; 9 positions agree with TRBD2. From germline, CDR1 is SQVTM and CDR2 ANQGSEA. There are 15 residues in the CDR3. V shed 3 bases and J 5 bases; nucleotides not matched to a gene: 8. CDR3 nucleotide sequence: TGCAGCGTTGATGGAAGCGGGAGGCCCCACAATGAGCAGTTCTTC. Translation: CSVDGSGRPHNEQFF.

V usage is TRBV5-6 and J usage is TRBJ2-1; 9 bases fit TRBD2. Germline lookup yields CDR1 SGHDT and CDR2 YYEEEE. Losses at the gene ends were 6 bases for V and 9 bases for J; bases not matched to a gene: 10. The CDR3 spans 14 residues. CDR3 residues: CASMGGGRVGEQFF. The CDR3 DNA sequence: TGTGCCAGCATGGGTGGCGGGAGGGTCGGTGAGCAGTTCTTC.

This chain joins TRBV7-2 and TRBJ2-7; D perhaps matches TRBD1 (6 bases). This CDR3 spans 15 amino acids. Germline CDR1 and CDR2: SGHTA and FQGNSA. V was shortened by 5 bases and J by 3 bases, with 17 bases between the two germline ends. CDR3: CASSIGQTINYEQYF. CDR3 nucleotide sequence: TGTGCCAGCAGCATTGGACAGACCATTAACTACGAGCAGTACTTC.

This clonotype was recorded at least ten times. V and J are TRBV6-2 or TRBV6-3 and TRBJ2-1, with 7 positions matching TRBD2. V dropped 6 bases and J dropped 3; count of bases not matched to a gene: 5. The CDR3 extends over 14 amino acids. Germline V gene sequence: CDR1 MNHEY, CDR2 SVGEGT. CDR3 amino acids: CASSQAGLYNEQFF. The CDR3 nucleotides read TGTGCCAGCAGCCAAGCGGGACTCTACAATGAGCAGTTCTTC.

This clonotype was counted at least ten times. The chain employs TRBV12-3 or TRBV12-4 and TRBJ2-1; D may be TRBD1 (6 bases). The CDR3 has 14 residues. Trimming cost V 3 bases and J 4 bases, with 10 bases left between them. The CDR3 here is CASSFPDSYNEQFF. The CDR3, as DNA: TGTGCCAGCAGTTTCCCGGACAGTTACAATGAGCAGTTCTTC.

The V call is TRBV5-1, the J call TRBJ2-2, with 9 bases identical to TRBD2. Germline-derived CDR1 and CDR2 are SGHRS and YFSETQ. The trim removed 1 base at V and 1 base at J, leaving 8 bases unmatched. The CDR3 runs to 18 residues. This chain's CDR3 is CASSLSPGLAENTGELFF. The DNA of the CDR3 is TGCGCCAGCAGCTTGTCCCCGGGACTAGCAGAGAACACCGGGGAGCTGTTTTTT.

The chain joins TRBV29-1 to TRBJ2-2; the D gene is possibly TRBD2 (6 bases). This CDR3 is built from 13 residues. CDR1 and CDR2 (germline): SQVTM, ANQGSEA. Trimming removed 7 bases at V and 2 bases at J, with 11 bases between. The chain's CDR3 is CSAPGVNTGELFF. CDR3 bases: TGCAGCGCTCCGGGGGTTAACACCGGGGAGCTGTTTTTT.